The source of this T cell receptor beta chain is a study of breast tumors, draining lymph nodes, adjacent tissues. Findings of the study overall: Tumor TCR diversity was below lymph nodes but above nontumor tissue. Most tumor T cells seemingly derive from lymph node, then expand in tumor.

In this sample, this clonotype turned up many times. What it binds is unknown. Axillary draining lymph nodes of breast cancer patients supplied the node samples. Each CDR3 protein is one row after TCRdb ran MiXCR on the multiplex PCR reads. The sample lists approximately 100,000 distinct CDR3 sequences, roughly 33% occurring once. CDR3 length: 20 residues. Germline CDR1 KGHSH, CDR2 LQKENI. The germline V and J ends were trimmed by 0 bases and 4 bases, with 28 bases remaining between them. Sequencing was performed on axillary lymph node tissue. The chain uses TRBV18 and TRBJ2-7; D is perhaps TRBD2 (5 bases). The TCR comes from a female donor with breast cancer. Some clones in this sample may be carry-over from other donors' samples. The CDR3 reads CASSPPYSGGGFPGGYEQYF. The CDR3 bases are TGTGCCAGCTCACCACCGTACAGCGGAGGTGGCTTCCCCGGTGGATACGAGCAGTACTTC.